This T cell receptor (beta chain) was identified in a study of blood T cells in healthy people across ages. Study information: T cells yielded about one barcoded beta molecule per two cells through template switching.

As regards this clonotype: The antigen remains unidentified.

The CDR3 contains 16 residues. V was pared by 1 base and J by 1 base, with 10 bases between. Per the germline V gene, CDR1 is LGHNA and CDR2 is YSLEER. The study's findings and limits: While age rose, TCR beta diversity per million T cells dropped in a roughly linear way.

The authors ran a second PCR of about 6 to 11 cycles using a sample-barcoded 5' primer and a J-beta primer mix. Every molecule of cDNA carried a tag from a template-switch adaptor with 12 random nucleotides. TCRdb passed the 5' RACE reads through MiXCR, listing each CDR3 protein once. Of about a million distinct CDR3 sequences listed, roughly two fifths were seen once; the top ten hold 10% to 15%. This clonotype was obtained from a man aged 18 to 30 in good health. Sequencing used blood. This chain connects TRBV4-3 to TRBJ2-2, with D hard to call. The CDR3 DNA sequence: TGCGCCAGCAGCCAAGGCCCTGGCGGGAACACCGGGGAGCTGTTTTTT. This encodes CASSQGPGGNTGELFF.